The sequence of this TCR beta chain was determined in a study of Tregs in tolerant kidney transplant recipients. The study's findings and limits: Findings come from small patient numbers and require larger validation.

Related graft donors supplied nonmyeloablative bone marrow transplants, and mixed chimerism was transient. Of note for this clone: Its antigen is not known.

Method: immunoSEQ multiplex PCR; TCRdb's copy keeps in-frame clones and lacks some. This sample has tens of thousands of clones, with 90% to 95% found just once. The CDR3 spans 15 residues. Germline values: CDR1 SGHNT, CDR2 YENEEA. V was shortened by 3 bases and J by 1 base, with 13 bases between the two germline ends. This TCR derives from a human patient who received a combined kidney and bone marrow transplant. A subset of T cells may come from the graft donor. Sequenced here: CD4+ T cells from blood (PBMCs), sampled 12 months after the transplant. The genes are TRBV11-3 and TRBJ2-7, with D maybe TRBD2 (6 bases). The CDR3 loop is CASSFRRGRSYEQYF. CDR3 nucleotide sequence: TGTGCCAGCAGCTTTCGGCGGGGCCGGTCCTACGAGCAGTACTTC.